These T cell receptor beta chains were read from a single sample in a study of T cells in Graves' hyperthyroidism and ophthalmopathy. MiXCR was run by TCRdb on the multiplex PCR reads, yielding one entry per CDR3 protein. The table shows about 580,000 distinct CDR3 sequences, with around 46% occurring only once. Sequenced: peripheral blood or thyroid tissue (not recorded which). The source of these receptors is a woman under 30 with Graves' hyperthyroidism. CDR3s include the opening cysteine and the closing phenylalanine or tryptophan. A D gene is named only where the DNA matches it firmly. Size is stated for part of the rows, as once, few or many counts, or as a class when the clone is expanded.

clone size,CDR3 length,V gene,J gene,D gene,CDR3 protein,CDR3 DNA
few,15,TRBV19,TRBJ2-2,NA,CASSIWQINTGELFF,TGTGCCAGTAGTATTTGGCAGATAAACACCGGGGAGCTGTTTTTT
NA,13,TRBV24-1,TRBJ2-5,NA,CATHSGFQETQYF,TGTGCCACTCATAGCGGCTTCCAAGAGACCCAGTACTTC
NA,11,TRBV30,TRBJ2-1,TRBD2,CAWSRGSEQFF,TGTGCCTGGAGCCGCGGGAGTGAGCAGTTCTTC
many,13,TRBV30,TRBJ2-7,TRBD1,CAWGGQGAYEQYF,TGTGCCTGGGGGGGACAGGGGGCCTACGAGCAGTACTTC
NA,16,TRBV25-1,TRBJ1-3,TRBD1,CASSESGGQRRHTIYF,TGTGCCAGCAGTGAATCGGGGGGACAGAGGCGTCACACCATATATTTT
many,15,TRBV5-1,TRBJ2-7,NA,CASSSQPGGSYEQYF,TGCGCCAGCAGCTCCCAGCCTGGGGGCTCCTACGAGCAGTACTTC
NA,16,TRBV7-9,TRBJ2-7,NA,CASRLGGTPNTGEQYF,TGCGCCAGCAGACTTGGGGGGACACCGAACACCGGGGAGCAGTACTTC
many,13,TRBV12-3/TRBV12-4,TRBJ1-5,NA,CASSFRGAQPQHF,TGTGCCAGCAGTTTTAGGGGGGCTCAGCCCCAGCATTTT
few,15,TRBV2,TRBJ2-1,TRBD2,CASTGGSGRAPEQFF,TGTGCCAGCACAGGGGGTAGCGGGAGGGCCCCTGAGCAGTTCTTC
many,13,TRBV2,TRBJ1-6,NA,CASRLWGNSPLHF,TGTGCCAGCAGACTATGGGGTAATTCACCCCTCCACTTT
few,15,TRBV9,TRBJ2-3,TRBD2,CASNLAGRRADTQYF,TGTGCCAGCAACCTAGCGGGAAGGAGGGCAGATACGCAGTATTTT
many,15,TRBV5-1,TRBJ1-2,NA,CASSLAAGANYGYTF,TGCGCCAGCAGCTTGGCGGCCGGGGCGAATTATGGCTACACCTTC
NA,15,TRBV7-9,TRBJ1-1,NA,CASSPPPRADTEAFF,TGTGCCAGCAGCCCTCCTCCGCGGGCGGACACTGAAGCTTTCTTT
NA,13,TRBV5-4,TRBJ1-4,NA,CASSLAADEKLFF,TGTGCCAGCAGCTTGGCGGCGGATGAAAAACTGTTTTTT
many,17,TRBV7-2,TRBJ2-5,NA,CASSLGGAGVLRETQYF,TGTGCCAGCAGCTTAGGGGGGGCGGGAGTCTTGCGAGAGACCCAGTACTTC
NA,12,TRBV19,TRBJ2-5,TRBD1,CASKDGTGTQYF,TGTGCCAGTAAGGACGGGACAGGGACCCAGTACTTC
many,14,TRBV5-4,TRBJ1-2,TRBD1,CASSRTTGVRGYTF,TGTGCCAGCAGCCGAACGACAGGGGTGAGGGGCTACACCTTC
many,13,TRBV20-1,TRBJ1-5,TRBD1,CSAREDRNQPQHF,TGCAGTGCTAGAGAGGACAGGAATCAGCCCCAGCATTTT
NA,21,TRBV7-3,TRBJ1-4,TRBD1,CASSLSVSAAREGQGNEKLFF,TGTGCCAGCAGCTTGTCTGTCTCGGCAGCCCGCGAAGGACAGGGAAACGAAAAACTGTTTTTT
NA,14,TRBV6-6,TRBJ2-5,TRBD1,CASSTGGPQETQYF,TGTGCCAGCAGCACAGGGGGCCCCCAAGAGACCCAGTACTTC
many,16,TRBV2,TRBJ2-2,TRBD2,CASRSSSGRATGELFF,TGTGCCAGCAGGTCCTCTAGCGGGAGGGCCACCGGGGAGCTGTTTTTT
few,17,TRBV7-9,TRBJ2-3,NA,CASSPLGRTSSTDTQYF,TGTGCCAGCAGCCCCCTTGGGCGGACCTCTAGCACAGATACGCAGTATTTT
NA,15,TRBV25-1,TRBJ1-6,TRBD1,CASSQRQGNNSPLHF,TGTGCCAGCAGCCAGAGACAGGGGAATAATTCACCCCTCCACTTT
NA,13,TRBV10-3,TRBJ2-7,NA,CAISESRAYEQYF,TGTGCCATCAGTGAGTCTAGGGCCTACGAGCAGTACTTC
many,15,TRBV10-3,TRBJ1-6,TRBD1,CAISESGTGGSPLHF,TGTGCCATCAGTGAGTCTGGGACAGGCGGGTCACCCCTCCACTTT
NA,11,TRBV7-2,TRBJ1-5,NA,CASSLRETQHF,TGTGCCAGCAGCTTAAGGGAGACCCAGCATTTT
NA,12,TRBV10-3,TRBJ1-1,TRBD1,CAISGTGEGAFF,TGTGCCATCAGTGGGACAGGGGAGGGAGCTTTCTTT
NA,13,TRBV29-1,TRBJ1-5,NA,CSVEDSVGGAQHF,TGCAGCGTTGAAGACAGCGTCGGGGGGGCCCAGCATTTT
NA,11,TRBV12-3/TRBV12-4,TRBJ2-1,NA,CASSLKGEQFF,TGTGCCAGCAGCTTAAAGGGCGAGCAGTTCTTC
many,14,TRBV27,TRBJ2-5,TRBD1,CASSSSTGGETQYF,TGTGCCAGCAGTTCGTCGACAGGGGGAGAGACCCAGTACTTC
once,16,TRBV2,TRBJ2-7,TRBD2,CASSAVLAGANYEQYF,TGTGCCAGCAGTGCCGTACTAGCGGGAGCAAATTACGAGCAGTACTTC
NA,14,TRBV7-9,TRBJ1-2,TRBD1,CASSGTAATYGYTF,TGTGCCAGCAGCGGGACAGCTGCTACCTATGGCTACACCTTC